Listed below are T cell receptor beta chains from one sample, sequenced in a study of T cells of healthy individuals. MiXCR, applied by TCRdb to the 5' RACE reads, yields one record per CDR3 protein. The data contain 100,000 or so distinct CDR3 sequences, 15% to 20% of them seen just once; the ten biggest clones take up 6% to 8%. The source of these receptors is a human donor in good health. Each CDR3 is given with its conserved first and last residue. Each record gives: CDR3 protein, CDR3 DNA, clone size, V gene, D gene, J gene. D genes are given only for firm matches. Some rows have no size entry. The others give once, few or many, or a class for an expanded clone.

CASSPLIGTGKGNEQFF TGTGCCAGCTCACCACTGATTGGGACAGGGAAGGGGAATGAGCAGTTCTTC NA TRBV18 TRBD1 TRBJ2-1
CASSLIDGAAYEQYF TGTGCCAGCAGCTTGATCGACGGAGCAGCGTACGAGCAGTACTTC few TRBV5-4 NA TRBJ2-7
CASSLVPIWQYF TGTGCCAGCAGCTTAGTCCCAATATGGCAGTACTTC few TRBV7-9 NA TRBJ2-7
CASSPLGLAGGGGTDTQYF TGTGCCAGCAGTCCCCTCGGACTAGCGGGAGGAGGTGGCACAGATACGCAGTATTTT NA TRBV6-4 TRBD2 TRBJ2-3
CASREPVGYEQYF TGTGCCAGCAGGGAACCCGTAGGCTACGAGCAGTACTTC few TRBV28 NA TRBJ2-7
CSASLLTGGVYEQYF TGCAGTGCTAGTCTTTTGACCGGAGGGGTCTACGAGCAGTACTTC NA TRBV20-1 NA TRBJ2-7
CASSLARDSGGGYTF TGCGCCAGCAGCTTGGCCAGGGACTCAGGAGGAGGCTACACCTTC few TRBV5-1 NA TRBJ1-2
CASSWTGLNTEAFF TGTGCCAGCAGTTGGACAGGGTTGAACACTGAAGCTTTCTTT NA TRBV28 TRBD1 TRBJ1-1
CSVKPQGAQETQYF TGCAGCGTGAAACCACAGGGTGCTCAAGAGACCCAGTACTTC few TRBV29-1 NA TRBJ2-5
CASSRLGQGNTIYF TGCGCCAGCAGCCGACTGGGACAGGGAAACACCATATATTTT few TRBV4-1 TRBD1 TRBJ1-3
CASSQRLAGYTGELFF TGTGCCAGCAGCCAACGTCTAGCGGGATACACCGGGGAGCTGTTTTTT NA TRBV4-2 TRBD2 TRBJ2-2
CATGRPTIYF TGTGCCACCGGAAGGCCCACCATATATTTT NA TRBV12-3/TRBV12-4 NA TRBJ1-3
CASSSSGTGGEEAFF TGTGCCAGCAGCTCCTCCGGGACAGGGGGCGAGGAAGCTTTCTTT NA TRBV7-3 TRBD1 TRBJ1-1
CSAPTGTIANQPQHF TGCAGTGCCCCGACAGGGACTATAGCAAATCAGCCCCAGCATTTT few TRBV20-1 TRBD1 TRBJ1-5
CASSLDGPPEQYF TGCGCCAGCAGCTTGGACGGACCCCCAGAGCAGTACTTC few TRBV5-1 NA TRBJ2-7
CSARGRGGHEQYF TGCAGTGCTAGGGGGCGGGGGGGCCACGAGCAGTACTTC NA TRBV20-1 TRBD2 TRBJ2-7
CASSSSGTFADTQYF TGTGCCAGCAGCTCATCCGGGACTTTCGCAGATACGCAGTATTTT few TRBV7-3 NA TRBJ2-3
CASSFLRSPLHF TGTGCCAGCAGCTTCCTAAGATCACCCCTCCACTTT few TRBV7-9 NA TRBJ1-6
CAWTVGTSGVTQYF TGTGCCTGGACGGTGGGGACTAGCGGGGTCACGCAGTATTTT once TRBV30 TRBD2 TRBJ2-3
CSGSDRVMVGREAFF TGCAGTGGCTCTGACAGGGTCATGGTGGGTCGTGAAGCTTTCTTT NA TRBV20-1 TRBD1 TRBJ1-1
CSARDPDRGDNSPLHF TGCAGTGCTAGAGATCCCGACAGGGGGGATAATTCACCCCTCCACTTT NA TRBV20-1 TRBD1 TRBJ1-6
CASTDGTGPNTEAFF TGTGCCAGCACCGACGGGACAGGGCCGAACACTGAAGCTTTCTTT many TRBV12-3/TRBV12-4 TRBD1 TRBJ1-1
CASFSTGLNTEAFF TGTGCCAGCTTTAGTACGGGCTTGAACACTGAAGCTTTCTTT NA TRBV28 NA TRBJ1-1
CASRRTGTSGTDTQYF TGTGCCAGCAGACGGACAGGGACTAGCGGGACAGATACGCAGTATTTT few TRBV6-5 TRBD2 TRBJ2-3
CASSRTSLNEQYF TGTGCCAGCAGTAGGACTAGCCTGAACGAGCAGTACTTC few TRBV27 TRBD2 TRBJ2-7
CASSQDRGTANEQYF TGTGCCAGCAGCCAAGACCGCGGGACTGCCAACGAGCAGTACTTC few TRBV4-2 NA TRBJ2-7
CASSESQRGKLFF TGTGCCAGCAGTGAAAGTCAACGCGGAAAACTGTTTTTT NA TRBV25-1 NA TRBJ1-4
CASNPAGSTDTQYF TGTGCCAGCAACCCAGCGGGAAGCACAGATACGCAGTATTTT many TRBV28 TRBD2 TRBJ2-3
CASSHGLAGGFGNEQFF TGCGCCAGCAGCCATGGACTAGCGGGAGGATTTGGCAATGAGCAGTTCTTC NA TRBV5-1 TRBD2 TRBJ2-1
CASSLSQEDRFYGYTF TGTGCCAGCAGCTTATCACAGGAAGACAGGTTCTATGGCTACACCTTC few TRBV7-9 NA TRBJ1-2
CASSPMGTSGTGELFF TGTGCCAGTAGCCCTATGGGAACTAGCGGCACCGGGGAGCTGTTTTTT NA TRBV19 TRBD2 TRBJ2-2
CASSQYPRDGGTGETQYF TGTGCCAGCAGCCAATATCCACGCGACGGGGGCACCGGGGAGACCCAGTACTTC NA TRBV4-2 NA TRBJ2-5
CATSRDHRGEYGYTF TGTGCCACCAGCAGAGATCATAGAGGGGAATATGGCTACACCTTC few TRBV15 NA TRBJ1-2
CASSFSGANTEAFF TGCGCCAGCAGCTTTTCAGGGGCGAACACTGAAGCTTTCTTT few TRBV5-1 NA TRBJ1-1
CASRTGKGSPLHF TGTGCCAGTAGAACAGGGAAAGGGTCACCCCTCCACTTT few TRBV2 NA TRBJ1-6
CASSYSVDSGEFPSSYNEQFF TGTGCCAGCAGTTACTCGGTGGATTCGGGGGAATTCCCAAGCTCCTACAATGAGCAGTTCTTC few TRBV6-6 NA TRBJ2-1
CASSLGLYSYEQYF TGTGCCAGCAGTTTAGGTCTGTACTCCTACGAGCAGTACTTC NA TRBV28 NA TRBJ2-7
CSASTNYGYTF TGCAGTGCTAGCACCAACTATGGCTACACCTTC few TRBV20-1 NA TRBJ1-2
CASSLEGGGIQYF TGTGCCAGCAGCTTAGAGGGGGGCGGCATTCAGTACTTC few TRBV7-9 NA TRBJ2-4
CATEQGLAGVGTDTQYF TGTGCCACAGAGCAAGGACTAGCGGGAGTGGGCACAGATACGCAGTATTTT few TRBV10-3 TRBD2 TRBJ2-3
CASSLGQGYLYEQYF TGTGCCAGCAGTTTAGGACAGGGTTATCTCTACGAGCAGTACTTC NA TRBV28 TRBD1 TRBJ2-7
CASSPSGTQETQYF TGTGCCAGCAGCCCTAGCGGAACACAAGAGACCCAGTACTTC few TRBV7-2 TRBD2 TRBJ2-5
CASSDSVGTDTQYF TGTGCCAGCAGTGACTCAGTGGGCACAGATACGCAGTATTTT many TRBV6-4 NA TRBJ2-3
CASSWAAGGGNTEAFF TGCGCCAGCAGCTGGGCAGCGGGGGGCGGGAACACTGAAGCTTTCTTT NA TRBV5-1 NA TRBJ1-1
CASSILQETQYF TGTGCCAGCTCTATACTCCAAGAGACCCAGTACTTC few TRBV28 NA TRBJ2-5